These 6 T cell receptor beta chains originate from one sample sequenced in a study of cytomegalovirus exposure and HLA in healthy donors. It was with 60 Vbeta and 13 Jbeta primers that the PCR ran. The assay was immunoSEQ multiplex PCR, and TCRdb's table has in-frame clones only and misses some. This sample has more than 95,000 clones, with under 85% found just once. The sample consisted of PBMCs. These receptors were obtained from a woman in her late teens or twenties in good health and CMV-seronegative.

The V call is TRBV27, the J call TRBJ1-2; 9 nucleotides align to TRBD1. V dropped 3 bases and J dropped 0; count of bases not matched to a gene: 5. Germline V gene lookup returns CDR1 MNHEY and CDR2 SMNVEV (reference sequence). This CDR3 has 16 residues. In DNA form, the CDR3 reads TGTGCCAGCAGTTTTATACAGGGGGCTTCTAACTATGGCTACACCTTC. Translation gives CASSFIQGASNYGYTF.

This clone was found a few times. V gene TRBV7-2 combines with J gene TRBJ2-1; 12 bases agree with TRBD2. Germline assignment: CDR1 SGHTA and CDR2 FQGNSA. With 5 bases clipped from V and 7 bases from J, the junction kept 6 bases outside the gene matches. The CDR3 sequence is 15 residues long. CDR3 amino acids: CASSALAGGSNEQFF. CDR3 DNA sequence: TGTGCCAGCAGCGCTCTAGCGGGGGGGAGTAATGAGCAGTTCTTC.

This chain uses TRBV6-6 with TRBJ1-2; 8 positions agree with TRBD1. The V and J ends lost 5 bases and 5 bases, in that order; junction bases with no gene match: 10. The CDR3 covers 15 residues. Germline CDR1 and CDR2: MNHNY and SVGAGI (reference sequence). The DNA of the CDR3 is TGTGCCAGCAGTCCAGGACAGGGACGGGGGTATGGCTACACCTTC. Translation: CASSPGQGRGYGYTF.

The genes are TRBV19 and TRBJ1-1, with D uncertain. V was trimmed by 3 bases and J by 2 bases, leaving 13 bases between them. CDR1 is LNHDA and CDR2 is SQIVND in the germline V gene (reference sequence). CDR3 length equals 15 residues. As DNA, the CDR3 is TGTGCCAGTAGTATTGGGTCGACACCCAACACTGAAGCTTTCTTT. Its protein is CASSIGSTPNTEAFF. Full variable domain (rest looked up from reference TRBV19 and TRBJ1-1): DGGITQSPKYLFRKEGQNVTLSCEQNLNHDAMYWYRQDPGQGLRLIYYSQIVNDFQKGDIAEGYSVSREKKESFPLTVTSAQKNPTAFYLCASSIGSTPNTEAFFGQGTRLTVV.

This chain links TRBV2 with TRBJ2-7, with a possible D match to TRBD2 (6 bases). V gave up 0 bases and J gave up 7 bases, with 13 bases separating them. This CDR3 contains 14 residues. Germline CDR1 is SNHLY and CDR2 is FYNNEI. The CDR3 DNA follows: TGTGCCAGCAGTGAAGCGCTTGGAGGGACTGAGCAGTACTTC. Protein: CASSEALGGTEQYF. The full variable domain, rest sourced from reference TRBV2 and TRBJ2-7, is EPEVTQTPSHQVTQMGQEVILRCVPISNHLYFYWYRQILGQKVEFLVSFYNNEISEKSEIFDDQFSVERPDGSNFTLKIRSTKLEDSAMYFCASSEALGGTEQYFGPGTRLTVT.

The chain employs TRBV9 and TRBJ2-3; 7 bases agree with TRBD2. Per germline, CDR1 SGDLS and CDR2 YYNGEE. This CDR3 has 15 residues. The junction had 11 bases not matched to a gene; V was cut back by 4 bases and J by 6 bases. The CDR3 DNA reads as TGTGCCAGCAGCCCCCAGGGAGGGGCAGGTGATACGCAGTATTTT. Its translation is CASSPQGGAGDTQYF.